These T cell receptor beta chains were read from a single sample in a study of OX40 agonist ivuxolimab in advanced cancers. TCRdb's table, derived via immunoSEQ multiplex PCR, lists solely in-frame clones and lacks some. The data contain some 45,000 clones, around 87% of them singletons. Source: CD4+ or CD8+ T cells sorted from blood, taken in a trial of the OX40 agonist ivuxolimab. These receptors originate from an adult with an advanced solid tumor such as melanoma, head and neck, liver or kidney cancer. CDR3s include the opening cysteine and the closing phenylalanine or tryptophan. A D gene is named only where the DNA matches it firmly. A clone size is listed for some rows: how often the clone was seen (once, few, many), or a class if it is expanded.

TGTGCCAGCAGGGGAGCGGGGAAAGATACGCAGTATTTT	CASRGAGKDTQYF	TRBD2	TRBV6-1	-	TRBJ2-3
TGCGCCAGCAGCCAAGGATTTGGAGGGAGGGAGCCCCAGCATTTT	CASSQGFGGREPQHF	-	TRBV4-1	-	TRBJ1-5
TGTGCCAGCAGTGCCGCCGGTTTCGGGGAGCTGTTTTTT	CASSAAGFGELFF	-	TRBV6-1	-	TRBJ2-2
TGTGCCAGCAGCCCCTTTGCTGGTCAGCCCCAGCATTTT	CASSPFAGQPQHF	-	TRBV7-9	-	TRBJ1-5
TGTGCCAGCAGCTTAGGATGGGAAAGGAATGAGCAGTTCTTC	CASSLGWERNEQFF	-	TRBV7-2	-	TRBJ2-1
TGTGCCAGCAGCTTGGGGGGAGGGGGCTTTGGTGAGCAGTTCTTC	CASSLGGGGFGEQFF	-	TRBV7-2	-	TRBJ2-1
TGTGCCACCAGCAGAGACACCCGCGGGGGCAGGGGACATAACTATGGCTACACCTTC	CATSRDTRGGRGHNYGYTF	-	TRBV15	-	TRBJ1-2
TGTGCCAGCAGCTTTCCCGGACCTATCTACGAGCAGTACTTC	CASSFPGPIYEQYF	-	TRBV7-2	-	TRBJ2-7
TGTGCCAGCAGCTCAGGGACAGGGGCGCGGACAGATACGCAGTATTTT	CASSSGTGARTDTQYF	TRBD1	TRBV9	-	TRBJ2-3
TGTGCCAGCAGTCCCCATTCCCCTCGAGTATACGAGCAGTACTTC	CASSPHSPRVYEQYF	-	TRBV6-1	-	TRBJ2-7
TGTGCCAGCTCGACAGGGCGAGGAAACACCATATATTTT	CASSTGRGNTIYF	TRBD1	TRBV6-1	-	TRBJ1-3
TGTGCCAGCAGTGGAGGCGGAGGTCTCACAGATACGCAGTATTTT	CASSGGGGLTDTQYF	-	TRBV6-1	-	TRBJ2-3
TGTGCCAGCAGTCACCCGGGATCTAGTGAAGCTTTCTTT	CASSHPGSSEAFF	-	TRBV6-5	-	TRBJ1-1
TGCGCCAGCAGCCGCGAGTGGGGAAGCAATCAGCCCCAGCATTTT	CASSREWGSNQPQHF	-	TRBV4-1	-	TRBJ1-5
TGTGCCAGCAGTGCCCCCCAAGGCAGCAATCAGCCCCAGCATTTT	CASSAPQGSNQPQHF	-	TRBV28	-	TRBJ1-5
TGTGCCAGCAGTTATGGCCACGGAAATCAGCCCCAGCATTTT	CASSYGHGNQPQHF	-	TRBV6-6	-	TRBJ1-5
TGTGCCAGCAGGGACCAGAGCGAGCAGTTCTTC	CASRDQSEQFF	-	TRBV2	-	TRBJ2-1
TGTGCCAGCAGCTTAAACCCTGGGGATACGCAGTATTTT	CASSLNPGDTQYF	-	TRBV7-3	-	TRBJ2-3
TGTGCCAGCAGCTTAAACGGGGTCTCCTACAATGAGCAGTTCTTC	CASSLNGVSYNEQFF	-	TRBV7-3	-	TRBJ2-1
TGTGCCAGCAGCGATGGACAGCTGGATGGAAACACCATATATTTT	CASSDGQLDGNTIYF	-	TRBV9	-	TRBJ1-3
TGTGCCAGCAGTGAGGCACCTTCCTACGAGCAGTACTTC	CASSEAPSYEQYF	-	TRBV6-5	-	TRBJ2-7
TGTGCCAGCAGCGGGACAGCCTCTGGGGCCAACGTCCTGACTTTC	CASSGTASGANVLTF	TRBD1	TRBV7-9	-	TRBJ2-6
TGCGCCAGCAGCCAGGCTCCCGGGACAGGCGATCAGCCCCAGCATTTT	CASSQAPGTGDQPQHF	TRBD1	TRBV4-1	-	TRBJ1-5
TGTGCCAGCAGCTCTATAGCGGGGGAACAAGAGACCCAGTACTTC	CASSSIAGEQETQYF	TRBD2	TRBV7-6	-	TRBJ2-5
TGCGCCAGCAGCTTGGCCCCAGGATCGCCGGAGACCCAGTACTTC	CASSLAPGSPETQYF	-	TRBV5-1	-	TRBJ2-5
TGTGCCAGCAGAACAGATAGCAATCAGCCCCAGCATTTT	CASRTDSNQPQHF	-	TRBV2	-	TRBJ1-5
TGTGCCAGCAGTGAAGCTAGGGGAGCCGGGGAGCTGTTTTTT	CASSEARGAGELFF	-	TRBV6-1	-	TRBJ2-2
TGCGCCAGCAGCACGAGCGGATCCGCTCTCCCCGCCAAAAACATTCAGTACTTC	CASSTSGSALPAKNIQYF	-	TRBV5-1	-	TRBJ2-4
TGTGCCAGCAGCTTCTATGTTGGGGCCCACGAGCAGTACTTC	CASSFYVGAHEQYF	-	TRBV5-8	once	TRBJ2-7
TGTGCCAGCAGCTCAACAGGGGTTGGCTACACCTTC	CASSSTGVGYTF	TRBD1	TRBV7-9	medium-sized	TRBJ1-2
TGTGCCAGACCAAACTACAGGGGGGAAGCTTTCTTT	CARPNYRGEAFF	-	TRBV21-1	-	TRBJ1-1
TGTGCCAGTAGTAGGGGACAGACCAACTATGGCTACACCTTC	CASSRGQTNYGYTF	TRBD1	TRBV19	few	TRBJ1-2
TGCAGCGCCTCGTCGGGACTTAACCTCAATGAGCAGTTCTTC	CSASSGLNLNEQFF	-	TRBV29-1	-	TRBJ2-1
TGTGCCAGCAGCTTGGAGCCTAGCATTATAGATGAGCAGTTCTTC	CASSLEPSIIDEQFF	-	TRBV5-4	-	TRBJ2-1
TGTGCCAGCAGCACAGGGGAAAGGGTCGAGCAGTACTTC	CASSTGERVEQYF	TRBD1	TRBV6-1	-	TRBJ2-7
TGTGCCAGCAGCTTAACTAGCCTCTCTGGGGCCAACGTCCTGACTTTC	CASSLTSLSGANVLTF	-	TRBV7-9	-	TRBJ2-6
TGTGCCAGCAGCGTGACCGCAACGGCCTATGGCTACACCTTC	CASSVTATAYGYTF	-	TRBV13	once	TRBJ1-2
TGTGCCAGCTCACTACGACAGGGACCTGACAATGAGCAGTTCTTC	CASSLRQGPDNEQFF	TRBD1	TRBV18	-	TRBJ2-1
TGTGCCAGCAGCTTGTGGTTAGCCAAAAACATTCAGTACTTC	CASSLWLAKNIQYF	-	TRBV7-9	-	TRBJ2-4
TGCAGCGGAATAACAGATACCTTTAATGAAAAACTGTTTTTT	CSGITDTFNEKLFF	-	TRBV29-1	-	TRBJ1-4
TGTGCCAGCGCTGACATAGATAATTCACCCCTCCACTTT	CASADIDNSPLHF	-	TRBV28	-	TRBJ1-6
TGTGCCAGCAGCCGGGACATTGGGGACGAGCAGTACTTC	CASSRDIGDEQYF	-	TRBV5-8	-	TRBJ2-7
TGTGCCAGCAGTCCTCTAAGGGATGAAAAACTGTTTTTT	CASSPLRDEKLFF	-	TRBV6-1	-	TRBJ1-4
TGTGCCAGCAGCCGTGACAGGGGCAATTCACCCCTCCACTTT	CASSRDRGNSPLHF	TRBD1	TRBV14	few	TRBJ1-6
TGTGCCAGCAGCTTAGCGGGCCAAGTTCAAGGAGAGACCCAGTACTTC	CASSLAGQVQGETQYF	-	TRBV7-8	once	TRBJ2-5
TGTGCCAGCAGCTTAACGGACAGTACCTACGAGCAGTACTTC	CASSLTDSTYEQYF	-	TRBV5-6	-	TRBJ2-7
TGTGCCAGCAGCTTAGAGAAAGTTGCTGGTTCACCCCTCCACTTT	CASSLEKVAGSPLHF	-	TRBV7-3	-	TRBJ1-6
TGCGCCAGCAGCTTGGAAGGATACGAGCAGTACTTC	CASSLEGYEQYF	-	TRBV5-1	-	TRBJ2-7
TGTGCCAGCAGCTTGGGGACTACCGGCACAGATACGCAGTATTTT	CASSLGTTGTDTQYF	-	TRBV5-8	-	TRBJ2-3